This TCR beta chain came from a study of cytomegalovirus exposure and HLA in healthy donors. Study-wide results and caveats: Reportedly, cytomegalovirus status was diagnosed with high sensitivity and specificity. In an earlier analysis, most TCR beta V segments were productive about 87% or about 30% of the time.

The V gene end was trimmed by 6 bases and the J gene end by 5 bases; junction bases not matched to a gene: 18. The CDR3 loop spans 17 amino acids. The germline V gene encodes CDR1 SGHNT and CDR2 YENEEA. In the PCR, 60 Vbeta and 13 Jbeta primers were used. Libraries were prepared by immunoSEQ multiplex PCR; TCRdb keeps only in-frame clonotypes and omits some of them. Found here are approximately 100,000 clones, around 85% of them singletons; the top ten hold approximately 7.4%. About this clone: Its antigen is not known.

This receptor was identified in a man aged 40-49 years in good health and CMV-seropositive. The rearrangement links TRBV11-3 to TRBJ2-7; 8 bases agree with TRBD1. Sequencing was done on a sample of PBMCs. The CDR3 spells CASSRTDRGAMSHEQYF. CDR3 sequence (DNA): TGTGCCAGCAGTCGAACTGACAGGGGCGCAATGTCCCACGAGCAGTACTTC.